Below, one T cell receptor (beta chain) is given with its context. The CDR3 totals 15 residues. The V end was cut by 2 bases, the J end by 0 bases, with 11 bases between. CDR1 SGHRS and CDR2 YFSETQ come from the germline V gene. Together with a sample-barcoded 5' primer, a J-beta primer mix was included in a second PCR lasting roughly 6 to 12 cycles. TCRdb processed the 5' RACE reads anew with MiXCR; each CDR3 protein has one entry. The sample has approximately 600,000 distinct CDR3 sequences; 58% are singletons. The data originate from a study of blood T cells in healthy people across ages. J is TRBJ1-2 and V is TRBV5-1; the D gene is possibly TRBD1 (6 bases). This receptor was taken from a man between 60 and 70 years old in good health. Sequenced sample: blood. In DNA, the CDR3 is TGCGCCAGCAGCTTCGAAGCAGGGGCTAACTATGGCTACACCTTC. Protein: CASSFEAGANYGYTF.